This TCR beta chain comes out of a study of blood T cell repertoires in COVID-19. Background on the study: From the United States, Italy and Spain came samples of acute and convalescent COVID-19. PBMCs, B-cell-depleted T cells, or T cells were the source of the cDNA or gDNA that made up the material.

Some clones are missing from TCRdb's copy, which holds only in-frame ones; the method was immunoSEQ multiplex PCR. This table has about 73,000 clones, about four fifths appearing once. Germline V lookup: CDR1 KGHSH, CDR2 LQKENI. Germline trimming cut 4 bases from V and 11 bases from J; bases unmatched to any gene: 10. The CDR3 has 14 amino acids. The chain couples TRBV18 to TRBJ1-1; 10 nucleotides align to TRBD1. Sequenced sample: peripheral blood. The clonotype comes from a man aged 50-59 years with active COVID-19. The CDR3 region is CASSLSLDRGRAFF. Here the CDR3 DNA reads TGTGCCAGCTCACTCTCTCTGGACAGGGGGAGGGCTTTCTTT.